Here is one T cell receptor beta chain with its context. Its antigen remains unidentified. Qualities for individual bases were not recorded, and no much larger clone is one base off. The collaborating institutions used their own protocols to collect whole blood in K2EDTA tubes. For TCRbeta analysis, collaborators shipped samples in one of three forms: frozen whole blood, isolated PBMCs, or DNA extracted from either of those sample types. The V end gives up 5 bases and the J end 4 bases, leaving 5 bases in the junction not matched to a gene. CDR1 and CDR2 were assigned from the germline V gene as SGHAT and FQNNGV. There are 13 amino acids in the CDR3, from cysteine to phenylalanine inclusive. Just the 39-base CDR3 DNA is kept, in frame starting at base 1. TCRbeta CDR3 regions were amplified from genomic DNA using the immunoSEQ Assay, a bias-controlled multiplex PCR. The original pipeline was this. The number of nucleated cells in each sample was estimated from the amplification of reference gene primers within the assay. To quantify the absolute abundance of each unique TCRbeta CDR3 rearrangement, sequence reads were collapsed and filtered. For each sample, productive Simpson clonality was calculated as the square root of Simpson's diversity index over productive rearrangements. TCRdb mirrors the immuneACCESS table, restricted to in-frame sequences. Some clones are absent from its copies; in checked studies, under half trace to an unresolved V gene, and the reason for the others is unknown. V and J calls and clone size are given by that table; D and trimming were obtained from the DNA. This sample is represented by about 120,000 clones; approximately 90% of them were singletons. About 4.5% of the sample is in the top ten clones.

The record originates from a study of blood T cell repertoires in COVID-19 (dated by TCRdb to 2020 to 2022). With respect to the entire study: Collaborator samples came from the United States, Italy and Spain and covered acute and convalescent phases of COVID-19. HLA class I and class II types, where available, came from metadata supplied by the sample provider rather than from assay-based typing. A de-identified subject ID, COVID-19 status, age in years and sex were almost always included in the sample metadata. The material from the prospective study consisted of cDNA or gDNA derived from T cells, B-cell-depleted T cells, or PBMCs. The repertoires were released in a freely available public database intended as a resource for research on the immune response to SARS-CoV-2. Samples were obtained from the ongoing ImmuneRACE study (first 160 participants) and from over 1,000 subjects provided by 6 global collaborators. Subjects who had been exposed to COVID-19, were actively infected with it, or had recovered from it provided the deeply sampled blood TCRbeta repertoires that made up the dataset. Results and caveats for the whole study, not just this receptor: Clinical and demographic metadata were provided uncurated, with the amount varying by source and participant.

Sequenced: peripheral blood. The TCR originated in a man aged 35 to 55 with acute or convalescent COVID-19. The sequence links TRBV11-2 to TRBJ2-7, with 7 junctional bases fitting TRBD2. The CDR3 region: CASSISSGYEQYF. The DNA sequence is given as TGTGCCAGCAGCATTAGTAGCGGGTACGAGCAGTACTTC.